The 27 T cell receptor beta chains below all came from one sample that was sequenced in a study of blood T cell repertoires in COVID-19. The method was immunoSEQ multiplex PCR; TCRdb's version includes in-frame clones alone and lacks a portion of them. The profile shows under 500,000 clones, roughly nine tenths of them singletons. The sample taken for sequencing was PBMCs or T cells enriched from blood (not recorded which). The receptors were sampled from a young man who had recovered from COVID-19.

The rearrangement links TRBV5-1 to TRBJ1-4; 10 positions match TRBD1. Germline V lookup: CDR1 SGHRS, CDR2 YFSETQ. Trimming cost V 4 bases and J 5 bases; bases outside gene matches: 5. This CDR3 has 15 amino acids. As DNA, the CDR3 is TGCGCCAGCAGCACGACAGGGGGCAGGAATGAAAAACTGTTTTTT. This translates into CASSTTGGRNEKLFF.

The chain recombines TRBV4-2 with TRBJ2-7; the match to TRBD2 covers 7 bases. This CDR3 is built from 17 residues. The ends lost 0 bases at V and 2 bases at J; junction bases unmatched: 10. The germline gives CDR1 LGHNA, CDR2 YNFKEQ. The CDR3 region is CASSQEERRERPYEQYF. The CDR3 region has the DNA TGTGCCAGCAGCCAAGAAGAAAGGCGGGAGAGACCCTACGAGCAGTACTTC.

The genes are TRBV7-9 and TRBJ2-1; 10 positions agree with TRBD2. The CDR3 loop spans 16 amino acids. V trimming: 4 bases; J trimming: 4 bases; junction bases outside the gene matches: 7. Per the germline V gene, CDR1 is SEHNR and CDR2 is FQNEAQ (reference sequence). CDR3 sequence reads: CASSSSGRVSYNEQFF. CDR3 sequence (DNA): TGTGCCAGCAGCTCTAGCGGGAGAGTGTCTTACAATGAGCAGTTCTTC.

V and J are TRBV12-3 or TRBV12-4 and TRBJ2-1; D is ambiguous. V lost 6 bases and J lost 9, with 9 bases in between. CDR3 size: 11 residues. As DNA, the CDR3 is TGTGCCAGCAGCTTGAGACTTGAGCAGTTCTTC. Protein product: CASSLRLEQFF.

The V and J genes are TRBV11-2 and TRBJ1-1; D is perhaps TRBD1 (5 bases). Germline V lookup: CDR1 SGHAT, CDR2 FQNNGV. The CDR3 totals 11 residues. V was shortened by 6 bases and J by 6 bases, with 8 bases between the two germline ends. The CDR3: CASSGTPEAFF. The CDR3 nucleotides are TGTGCCAGCAGTGGGACTCCTGAAGCTTTCTTT. Using reference TRBV11-2 and TRBJ1-1 for the parts outside the CDR3, the full variable domain is EAGVAQSPRYKIIEKRQSVAFWCNPISGHATLYWYQQILGQGPKLLIQFQNNGVVDDSQLPKDRFSAERLKGVDSTLKIQPAKLEDSAVYLCASSGTPEAFFGQGTRLTVV.

The chain is built from TRBV3-1 (or the pseudogene TRBV3-2) and TRBJ1-2; no firm D call. The germline V gene has CDR1 LGHDT and CDR2 YNNKEL (reference sequence). The CDR3 is 15 amino acids. V was cut by 0 bases and J by 1 base, with 9 bases left in between. In nucleotides, the CDR3 is TGTGCCAGCAGCCAAGAGTGGGCGAATAACTATGGCTACACCTTC. Translating it yields CASSQEWANNYGYTF.

V is TRBV5-1 and J is TRBJ1-4, with 7 bases lining up with TRBD1. After removal of 6 bases from V and 0 bases from J, the junction contained 14 bases not matched to a gene. The CDR3 is 18 amino acids. Germline CDR1 SGHRS, CDR2 YFSETQ. The chain's CDR3 is CASTLGTALITTNEKLFF. CDR3 nucleotides: TGCGCCAGCACCCTGGGGACAGCCCTAATAACAACTAATGAAAAACTGTTTTTT.

V and J are TRBV2 and TRBJ2-1; 11 bases are a match to TRBD2. The CDR3 totals 17 residues. The germline V gene encodes CDR1 SNHLY and CDR2 FYNNEI. V gave up 4 bases and J gave up 10 bases; unmatched junction bases: 15. DNA of the CDR3: TGTGCCAGCAGTGCCCTGTTAGCGGGAGGGTCAAAGAGAGAGCAGTTCTTC. It encodes CASSALLAGGSKREQFF.

This clone was counted once. The chain links TRBV18 to TRBJ1-1; possible D gene TRBD1, 5 bases. The CDR3 covers 14 residues. V dropped 2 bases and J dropped 4 bases, with 11 bases sitting between them. Germline V gives CDR1 KGHSH, CDR2 LQKENI. The DNA for the CDR3 is TGTGCCAGCTCACCAGTGGAGGGGAGCACTGAAGCTTTCTTT. This gives the protein CASSPVEGSTEAFF.

This chain connects TRBV4-1 to TRBJ2-3; the D is unclear. CDR3 length: 17 residues. Germline lookup yields CDR1 MGHRA and CDR2 YSYEKL. The germline V and J ends were trimmed by 4 bases and 1 base, with 18 bases remaining between them. The CDR3 nucleotides read TGCGCCAGCAGCCCCGCCTCTAGGCCCTTCGGCACAGATACGCAGTATTTT. This sequence encodes CASSPASRPFGTDTQYF.

J is TRBJ2-5 and V is TRBV28, with 10 bases lining up with TRBD1. With 7 bases clipped from V and 4 bases from J, the junction kept 6 bases outside the gene matches. CDR1 MDHEN and CDR2 SYDVKM come from the germline V gene. The CDR3 is made up of 14 amino acids. The CDR3 DNA follows: TGTGCCAGCACCGGGACAGGGGTCCCAGAGACCCAGTACTTC. This encodes CASTGTGVPETQYF.

This chain joins TRBV18 and TRBJ1-3; 8 bases line up with TRBD1. CDR1 and CDR2 from the germline V gene are KGHSH and LQKENI. Losses at the gene ends were 6 bases for V and 0 bases for J; bases not matched to a gene: 4. CDR3 length equals 15 residues. This chain's CDR3 is CASSTDRGSGNTIYF. CDR3 sequence (DNA): TGTGCCAGCTCCACCGACAGGGGCTCTGGAAACACCATATATTTT.

The V call is TRBV5-1, the J call TRBJ2-5; D gene unclear. The CDR3 length is 16 residues. V lost 1 base and J lost 1, with 14 bases in between. The germline V gene encodes CDR1 SGHRS and CDR2 YFSETQ. The DNA for the CDR3 is TGCGCCAGCAGCTTGACCGCAGATAACGTCCAAGAGACCCAGTACTTC. This sequence encodes CASSLTADNVQETQYF.

This chain links TRBV2 with TRBJ1-2, with 10 bases identical to TRBD1. V lost 0 bases and J lost 4; bases outside the gene matches: 14. The CDR3 loop spans 19 amino acids. Germline assignment: CDR1 SNHLY and CDR2 FYNNEI. The CDR3 here is CASSEASHPGTGVGYGYTF. For the CDR3, the DNA is TGTGCCAGCAGTGAAGCGTCCCACCCCGGGACAGGGGTAGGCTATGGCTACACCTTC.

The chain links TRBV14 to TRBJ2-2, with 12 nucleotides matching TRBD1. CDR3 length: 17 residues. Trimming at V came to 3 bases and at J to 5 bases, leaving 7 bases not matched to a gene. Germline V gene data show CDR1 as SGHDN and CDR2 as FVKESK. CDR3 amino acids: CASSQGDRGRLTGELFF. DNA for the CDR3: TGTGCCAGCAGCCAGGGGGACAGGGGGCGATTAACCGGGGAGCTGTTTTTT. Full variable domain (remainder filled in from reference TRBV14 and TRBJ2-2): EAGVTQFPSHSVIEKGQTVTLRCDPISGHDNLYWYRRVMGKEIKFLLHFVKESKQDESGMPNNRFLAERTGGTYSTLKVQPAELEDSGVYFCASSQGDRGRLTGELFFGEGSRLTVL.

This clone came up a few times. This chain links TRBV7-9 with TRBJ1-2; no firm D call. The germline V gene has CDR1 SEHNR and CDR2 FQNEAQ (reference sequence). The CDR3 totals 13 residues. The germline V and J ends were trimmed by 6 bases and 2 bases, with 10 bases remaining between them. CDR3 residues: CASSLEGNYGYTF. The CDR3 nucleotides read TGTGCCAGCAGTCTAGAGGGCAACTATGGCTACACCTTC.

The rearrangement joins TRBV10-3 to TRBJ1-2; D remains ambiguous. Germline V gene lookup returns CDR1 ENHRY and CDR2 SYGVKD. The CDR3 consists of 14 residues. Trimming took 6 bases from V and 6 from J, leaving 17 bases between them. In DNA form, the CDR3 reads TGTGCCATCAGCGGGGAGGGCGCGACAAATGGCTACACCTTC. Its translation is CAISGEGATNGYTF.

The chain combines TRBV6-5 with TRBJ1-2; the D gene is possibly TRBD1 (6 bases). The CDR3 totals 13 residues. Looked up from germline, CDR1 is MNHEY and CDR2 is SVGAGI. Trimming took off 6 bases at V and 4 bases at J, with 12 bases between the two ends. Here the CDR3 reads CASRTQGFYGYTF. CDR3 nucleotides: TGTGCCAGCAGAACCCAGGGGTTCTATGGCTACACCTTC.

The chain joins TRBV11-1 to TRBJ2-3, with TRBD2 identical over 7 bases. V shed 5 bases and J 2 bases; nucleotides not matched to a gene: 10. Looked up from germline, CDR1 is SGHAT and CDR2 is FQDESV (reference sequence). The CDR3 runs to 16 residues. The CDR3 reads CASSPGLGRNTDTQYF. In DNA, the CDR3 is TGTGCCAGCAGCCCCGGACTAGGAAGAAACACAGATACGCAGTATTTT.

The chain employs TRBV15 and TRBJ2-7; 9 nucleotides line up with TRBD2. Germline CDR1 is LNHNV and CDR2 is YYDKDF (reference sequence). Unmatched junction bases numbered 10, after V lost 6 bases and J lost 7 bases. This CDR3 region has 14 residues. Here the CDR3 reads CATSEAGGRWEQYF. The CDR3 DNA is TGTGCCACCAGTGAGGCGGGAGGGAGGTGGGAGCAGTACTTC.

The J gene is TRBJ1-1, the V gene TRBV28; 7 bases fit TRBD1. The J segment lost 5 bases and the V segment lost 4 bases, leaving 16 bases of the junction unmatched. The germline gives CDR1 MDHEN, CDR2 SYDVKM. The CDR3 has 17 residues. For the CDR3, the DNA is TGTGCCAGCAGTTCTCCCAACCACAGGGGTCCTTGGACTGAAGCTTTCTTT. Its translation: CASSSPNHRGPWTEAFF.

This clone was seen only once. The gene calls are TRBV6-2 or TRBV6-3 and TRBJ2-7, with D possibly TRBD1 on 6 matching bases. The CDR3 loop spans 16 amino acids. The germline gives CDR1 MNHEY, CDR2 SVGEGT. The V gene lost 4 bases and the J gene lost 2 bases, with 18 bases spanning the gap. Written as DNA, the CDR3 is TGTGCCAGCAGTTTCGAGGTCGGGACAATCACCTACGAGCAGTACTTC. Translating it yields CASSFEVGTITYEQYF.

This clone was detected a few times. This sequence joins TRBV27 and TRBJ1-5, with D unclear. Trimming removed 3 bases at V and 7 bases at J, with 7 bases between. Germline CDR1 and CDR2: MNHEY and SMNVEV (reference sequence). The CDR3 spans 12 residues. The CDR3 coding sequence is TGTGCCAGCAGTTTCATCGGGCAGCCCCAGCATTTT. Protein product: CASSFIGQPQHF.

The genes are TRBV29-1 and TRBJ2-7; D not certain. CDR3 length: 10 amino acids. Germline CDR1 SQVTM, CDR2 ANQGSEA. The V gene lost 6 bases and the J gene lost 4 bases, with 7 bases spanning the gap. Written as DNA, the CDR3 is TGCAGCGTCGTACAGTACGAGCAGTACTTC. Its protein is CSVVQYEQYF.

This rearrangement joins TRBV6-5 to TRBJ2-7, with TRBD1 matching 7 bases. CDR3 length: 12 amino acids. The V gene's germline CDR1 is MNHEY and CDR2 SVGAGI. V dropped 7 bases and J dropped 4; count of bases not matched to a gene: 4. CDR3 sequence (DNA): TGTGCCAGCAAACGACAGGGTTACGAGCAGTACTTC. Translated: CASKRQGYEQYF.

This sequence joins TRBV7-8 and TRBJ2-1; weak D call: TRBD2 (5 bases). Trimming removed 3 bases from V and 7 bases from J, with 16 bases in between. This CDR3 is 15 amino acids long. Germline V CDR1 and CDR2: SGHVS, FQNEAQ. The CDR3 spells CASSLKRTGPNEQFF. The CDR3 DNA reads as TGTGCCAGCAGCTTGAAGCGGACGGGTCCGAATGAGCAGTTCTTC. The full variable domain, its missing parts supplied by reference TRBV7-8 and TRBJ2-1, is GAGVSQSPRYKVAKRGQDVALRCDPISGHVSLFWYQQALGQGPEFLTYFQNEAQLDKSGLPSDRFFAERPEGSVSTLKIQRTQQEDSAVYLCASSLKRTGPNEQFFGPGTRLTVL.

This clone was seen once. This sequence joins TRBV10-3 and TRBJ1-4; no clear D. Germline values: CDR1 ENHRY, CDR2 SYGVKD. The CDR3 loop spans 15 amino acids. V was trimmed by 0 bases and J by 5 bases, leaving 10 bases between them. The CDR3 nucleotides read TGTGCCATCAGTGAGTCGATACAGTCAAATGAAAAACTGTTTTTT. Translation gives CAISESIQSNEKLFF.